This T cell receptor beta chain was profiled in a study of blood T cell repertoires in COVID-19. This clone has only a few counts. Authors' methods: Estimation of nucleated cell counts was performed using reference gene primer amplification. Assay: immunoSEQ multiplex PCR; the TCRdb copy retains only in-frame clones and omits some. V, J and clone size are taken as reported in that table, and D and trimming were inferred from the DNA itself. The data hold 160,000 or so clones, with more than 70% observed a single time. The V gene's germline CDR1 is LGHNT and CDR2 FRNRAP. The CDR3 has 14 amino acids. V was shortened by 6 bases and J by 4 bases, with 15 bases between the two germline ends.

The chain employs TRBV12-5 and TRBJ1-2; D is unresolved. Material: PBMCs or T cells enriched from blood (not recorded which). The receptor was isolated from a man aged 35-49 years who had recovered from COVID-19. The CDR3 here is CASGPDGIVYGYTF. DNA for the CDR3: TGTGCTAGTGGACCGGACGGGATCGTCTATGGCTACACCTTC.